The following is a T cell receptor beta chain sequence with its context. Its antigen is still unknown. These data belong to a study of cytomegalovirus exposure and HLA in healthy donors. The wider study: Within an early data release were approximately 85 million unique TCRs drawn from HLA-typed donors.

Study-wide results and limits: V- and J-gene trimming in TCR beta was tied to a missense DCLRE1C variant by an analysis performed later. Presence/absence results assume similar sequencing depth per donor, which may not hold. Listed as cytomegalovirus-associated were 150 or so TCR beta chains.

Primers included in the PCR were 60 Vbeta and 13 Jbeta primers. Sequencing used immunoSEQ multiplex PCR; TCRdb keeps in-frame clones, though not all of them. The repertoire holds more than 110,000 clones, with 8.5% to 10% as singletons. The clonotype was recovered from a man aged 50 to 60 in good health and CMV-seronegative. Material for sequencing was PBMCs.

CDR3 amino acids: CAWSGEGSSYNEQFF. The CDR3 region has the DNA TGTGCCTGGAGTGGAGAGGGAAGCTCCTACAATGAGCAGTTCTTC. J is TRBJ2-1 and V is TRBV30, with TRBD2 as a possible D gene (5 bases). Germline loops: CDR1 GTSNPN, CDR2 SVGIG (reference sequence). The CDR3 is 15 amino acids. Trimming removed 1 base from V and 0 bases from J, with 10 bases in between.